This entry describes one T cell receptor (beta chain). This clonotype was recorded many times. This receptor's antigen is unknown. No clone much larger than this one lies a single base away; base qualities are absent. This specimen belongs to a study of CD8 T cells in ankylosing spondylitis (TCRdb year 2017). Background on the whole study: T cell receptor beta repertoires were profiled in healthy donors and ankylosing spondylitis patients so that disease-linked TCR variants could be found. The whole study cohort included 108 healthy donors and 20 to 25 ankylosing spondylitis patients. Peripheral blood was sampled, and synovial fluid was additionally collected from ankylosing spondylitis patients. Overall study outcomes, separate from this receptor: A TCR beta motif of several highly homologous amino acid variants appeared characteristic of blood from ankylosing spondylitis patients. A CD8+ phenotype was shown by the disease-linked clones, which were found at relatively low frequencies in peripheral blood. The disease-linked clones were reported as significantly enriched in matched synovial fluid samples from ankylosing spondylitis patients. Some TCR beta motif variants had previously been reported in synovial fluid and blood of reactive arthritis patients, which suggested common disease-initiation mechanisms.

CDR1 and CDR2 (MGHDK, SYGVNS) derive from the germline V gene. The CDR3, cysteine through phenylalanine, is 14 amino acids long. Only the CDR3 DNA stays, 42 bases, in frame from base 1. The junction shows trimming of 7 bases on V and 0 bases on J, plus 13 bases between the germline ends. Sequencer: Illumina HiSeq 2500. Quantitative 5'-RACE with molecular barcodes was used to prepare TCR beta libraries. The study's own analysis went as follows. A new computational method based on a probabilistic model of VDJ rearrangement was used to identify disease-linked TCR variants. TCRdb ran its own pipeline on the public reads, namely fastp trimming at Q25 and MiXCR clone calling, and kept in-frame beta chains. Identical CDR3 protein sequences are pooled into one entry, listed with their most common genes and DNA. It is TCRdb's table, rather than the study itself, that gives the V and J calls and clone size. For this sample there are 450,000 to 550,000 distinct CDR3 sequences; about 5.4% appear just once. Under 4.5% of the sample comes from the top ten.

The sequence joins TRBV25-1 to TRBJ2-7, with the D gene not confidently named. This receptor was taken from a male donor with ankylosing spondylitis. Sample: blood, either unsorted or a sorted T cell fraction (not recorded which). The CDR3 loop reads CASTSDGDSYEQYF. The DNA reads TGTGCCAGCACCTCGGACGGCGACTCCTACGAGCAGTACTTC.